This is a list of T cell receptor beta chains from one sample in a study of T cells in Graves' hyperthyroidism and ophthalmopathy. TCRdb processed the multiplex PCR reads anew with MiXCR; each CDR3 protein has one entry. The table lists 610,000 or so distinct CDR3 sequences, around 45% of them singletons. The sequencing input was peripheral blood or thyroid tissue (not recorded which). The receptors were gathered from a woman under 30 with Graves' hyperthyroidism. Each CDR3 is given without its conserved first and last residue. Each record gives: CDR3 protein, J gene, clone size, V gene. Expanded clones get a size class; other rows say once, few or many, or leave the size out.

ASSQSREGGYT TRBJ1-2 once TRBV14
ATSKGTGVSNTEAF TRBJ1-1 - TRBV15
ASSSVPGTGNTEAF TRBJ1-1 once TRBV5-1
ASSTQGRQPQH TRBJ1-5 many TRBV19
ASSYHGPQANEQY TRBJ2-7 - TRBV6-5
SVEIGGTGGNQPQH TRBJ1-5 - TRBV29-1
AIRGQGYEQY TRBJ2-7 - TRBV10-3
ASSSAGLSNQPQH TRBJ1-5 - TRBV11-2
ASSIGTGGNQPQH TRBJ1-5 many TRBV19
ATSDPSSGSAGELF TRBJ2-2 - TRBV24-1
ASSLRGTGFMNTEAF TRBJ1-1 - TRBV7-8
ASSSGTVQEAQY TRBJ2-5 - TRBV7-9
ASSQAFSELF TRBJ2-2 many TRBV4-1
ATSSSGYGYT TRBJ1-2 - TRBV15
ASSYGGRSPLH TRBJ1-6 many TRBV6-5
ASSPSMLGDEQF - few TRBV7-4
SARGGEANYGYT TRBJ1-2 many TRBV20-1
ASSLAGARQPQH TRBJ1-5 - TRBV5-8
ASSYSSDSGNEQY TRBJ2-7 many TRBV6-1
ASSLRGREELLH TRBJ1-6 once TRBV7-2
SATGTDTPYEQY TRBJ2-7 many TRBV29-1
AITRQQANYGYT TRBJ1-2 many TRBV10-3
ASSSQGARNEAF TRBJ1-1 many TRBV7-2
ASRQGQLNTEAF TRBJ1-1 many TRBV19
ASTDPQAGYSYT TRBJ1-2 many TRBV2
ASSILPGGAAYEQY TRBJ2-7 many TRBV7-9
ASSAGNQETQY TRBJ2-5 - TRBV2
ASSRDRGLKEKLF TRBJ1-4 - TRBV7-2
ATSREVGASPLH TRBJ1-6 - TRBV15
ASSPQVANTGELF TRBJ2-2 - TRBV7-3
SAREGSNQPQH TRBJ1-5 many TRBV20-1
SARGSGGNEQY TRBJ2-7 - TRBV20-1
ASSRQGTEDTQY TRBJ2-3 few TRBV7-3
ASSSVTGPEQY TRBJ2-7 many TRBV7-2
ASSGYGTKETQY TRBJ2-5 - TRBV5-4
ASRSDTAPYEQY TRBJ2-7 many TRBV5-1
ASSTDRSNEKLF TRBJ1-4 - TRBV12-3/TRBV12-4
AISVGTGKNSPLH TRBJ1-6 - TRBV10-3
AISTGQGSQQETQH TRBJ1-5 once TRBV6-4
ASSTEISFSSYEQY TRBJ2-7 - TRBV11-2
ASSHGGANEKLF TRBJ1-4 - TRBV7-9
SVEEGGYEQY TRBJ2-7 many TRBV29-1
ASSLFRGGYGYT TRBJ1-2 many TRBV13
ASSSYSGMSSYNEQF TRBJ2-1 - TRBV7-6
ATSEASRNPTGLAGVSYEQY TRBJ2-7 - TRBV24-1
ASSYSNRETQY TRBJ2-5 few TRBV6-5
ASSESGTGTDTQY TRBJ2-3 few TRBV10-1
ASSQDPGNSYEQY TRBJ2-7 few TRBV4-1
ASSALVYNEQF - - TRBV19
ASDPGRIPTNEKLF TRBJ1-4 - TRBV27
ASSRDPQGFSPLH TRBJ1-6 many TRBV27
ASSRQGVNTEAS TRBJ1-1 - TRBV5-1
ASSLLPWGNTGELF TRBJ2-2 many TRBV27
ASSLGQGPSDGYT TRBJ1-2 - TRBV7-8